The 2 T cell receptor beta chains below come from one sample, sequenced in a study of cytomegalovirus exposure and HLA in healthy donors. Primers: 60 Vbeta forward and 13 Jbeta reverse. Sequenced by immunoSEQ multiplex PCR; TCRdb stores in-frame clones only, minus some. The sample includes more than 200,000 clones, approximately 79% of them seen just once. Sequenced input: PBMCs. All receptors derive from a male donor in good health and CMV-seronegative.

The chain combines TRBV19 with TRBJ2-1; 16 bases fit TRBD2. The V gene end was trimmed by 9 bases and the J gene end by 12 bases; junction bases not matched to a gene: 8. This CDR3 is 14 amino acids long. The germline V gene encodes CDR1 LNHDA and CDR2 SQIVND (reference sequence). DNA for the CDR3: TGTGCCAGCAGACCGGGACTAGCGGGAGGGGGGCAGTTCTTC. It yields the protein CASRPGLAGGGQFF.

The gene calls are TRBV5-5 and TRBJ2-4; 9 nucleotides match TRBD1. The CDR3 consists of 13 residues. After removal of 4 bases from V and 8 bases from J, the junction contained 4 bases not matched to a gene. The germline V gene has CDR1 SGHKS and CDR2 YYEKEE (reference sequence). Written as DNA, the CDR3 is TGTGCCAGCAGCCCCCGGGACAGGGACATTCAGTACTTC. Residues: CASSPRDRDIQYF.